What follows describes a single T cell receptor (beta chain). Per the germline V gene, CDR1 is LNHNV and CDR2 is YYDKDF (reference sequence). The CDR3 extends over 13 amino acids. V dropped 0 bases and J dropped 8 bases, with 10 bases sitting between them. Here immunoSEQ multiplex PCR was the method, and the copy in TCRdb shows in-frame clones only, minus some. This table has 110,000 or so clones, 85% to 90% appearing once. These data belong to a study of blood T cell repertoires in COVID-19. The chain has TRBV15 and TRBJ1-2; no reliable D call. The TCR was taken from a man in his fifties or sixties with acute or convalescent COVID-19. Sequencing input: peripheral blood. The CDR3 loop is CATSRDSGGGYTF. The DNA of the CDR3 is TGTGCCACCAGCAGAGATTCAGGAGGAGGCTACACCTTC.